This T cell receptor (beta chain) is drawn from a study of shared clonotypes between healthy human individuals (TCRdb year 2020). For the study in its entirety: The cohort included a few men and a couple of women between 18 and 49 years of age. For each donor, CD4 naive and CD4 memory were each run on three plates, CD8 naive on two plates, and CD8 memory on one plate. To estimate repertoire size and how much clonotype sharing occurs between individuals, the study deeply sequenced the blood TCR repertoires of five or six healthy adults. To increase sequencing depth and limit assay-specific biases, TCR repertoire library preparation and sequencing were carried out by different laboratories using diverse techniques. Each donor's leukapheresis produced roughly between about 0.8 and 8.9 billion PBMCs. Overall results and qualifications from the work: Pairwise subsampling indicated that sequencing depth was expected to affect the degree of clonotype sharing among donors. Higher generation probabilities were observed for clonotypes shared by all four sorted-subset donors than for non-shared clonotypes. Sharing across a few donors was observed for approximately 4.6% of naive CD4, over 3% of naive CD8, roughly 2.3% of memory CD4, and less than 0.45% of memory CD8 clonotypes. Larger estimated clonotype richness was generally found for naive subsets than for memory subsets. Sampling was limited to blood, and TCR repertoires in tissue likely differ from TCR repertoires in blood. The genetic and exposure-history diversity represented was limited by the small number of donors. Incomplete sequencing was indicated by rarefaction of sorted-subset datasets, despite the large sequencing depth.

For the CD8 naive samples, CD45RO-negative cells were positively selected for CCR7, yielding a CD45RA+CCR7+ population from which TemRA cells were excluded. The donors were healthy, HIV-negative adults with no recently reported acute infections or vaccinations. Every donor was a Caucasian adult living in Nashville, Tennessee, USA. Blood was collected by leukapheresis, and PBMCs were isolated by Ficoll-Histopaque density gradient centrifugation and then cryopreserved in liquid nitrogen vapor phase. Purity and quantity of every magnetically sorted T cell population were checked by analytical flow cytometry. From each sorted fraction, genomic DNA was isolated and quantified by UV absorbance on a Nanodrop 2000c. Its CDR3 holds 14 amino acids, cysteine through phenylalanine. The retained sequence is limited to the CDR3, 42 bases, with the frame set at the first base. In the germline V gene, CDR1 corresponds to SGDLS and CDR2 to YYNGEE. Relative to germline, V is 2 bases shorter and J is 4 bases shorter, with 9 bases between their ends.

Worth noting for this clone: Its cognate antigen has yet to be identified. No clone much larger than this one lies a single base away; base qualities are absent.

Using the deep immunoSEQ assay, TCR CDR3 regions were amplified from genomic DNA by multiplex PCR. Extracted genomic DNA from each cell subset was distributed evenly across all wells of several immunoSEQ 96-well plates, and each plate was treated as a replicate. For sorted subsets, approximately 0.2 ug of genomic DNA, equivalent to roughly 30,000 T cell genomes, went into each replicate PCR. Purified libraries were quantified with a Qubit 3.0 fluorometer, sized on a Bioanalyzer 2100, and re-quantified with the KAPA Library Quantification kit. Every immunoSEQ 96-well plate was sequenced on a separate single-read 150-cycle Illumina NextSeq 550 flow cell. As for the authors' bioinformatics: The immunoSEQ output contained only junctional sequences without quality scores, so filtering could not match that applied to full-length reads. Sequences were annotated with PyIR, a Python wrapper for IgBLAST v1.9, and V/J genes and CDR3 were assigned using IMGT germline references. Reads were filtered out if the reads had weak V/J assignments (E-value above 1e-6), no CDR3, stop codons, out-of-frame junctions, or ambiguous translated residues. A V3J clonotype was defined by an identical inferred V gene, J gene, and CDR3 amino acid sequence. Percentage overlap between repertoires was computed as shared unique clonotypes divided by the size of the smaller repertoire. Richness of each repertoire was evaluated using RTK rarefaction, the Chao1 estimator, and Recon v2.1 estimates of unobserved clonotypes. For all TCRbeta clonotypes obtained by the gDNA method from a few donors, generation probabilities were computed with OLGA. The table comes from immuneACCESS by way of TCRdb, which keeps in-frame sequences with V and J called. Part of the clones is missing from these tables; in studies checked, under half for an unresolved V gene and the rest for unknown reasons. V and J calls and clone size are as listed in that table; D and trimming were resolved from the DNA. The sample includes about 1,900,000 clones, with just under 95% observed a single time. Clones ranked in the top ten supply 1% to 1.5% of the sample.

The source of this sequence is a man in his late teens or twenties in good health. Recombination linked TRBV9 to TRBJ2-2, and the D gene may be TRBD2, 6 bases matching. What was sequenced was naive CD8+ T cells sorted from blood. Explained via the paper, the cell subset or site label denotes: CD45RA+CCR7+. The CDR3 loop reads CASSVWGGTGELFF. In nucleotide form, the sequence is TGTGCCAGCAGCGTTTGGGGAGGCACCGGGGAGCTGTTTTTT. Outside the CDR3, residues come from the reference TRBV9 and TRBJ2-2 proteins, so the full variable domain is: DSGVTQTPKHLITATGQRVTLRCSPRSGDLSVYWYQQSLDQGLQFLIQYYNGEERAKGNILERFSAQQFPDLHSELNLSSLELGDSALYFCASSVWGGTGELFFGEGSRLTVL.